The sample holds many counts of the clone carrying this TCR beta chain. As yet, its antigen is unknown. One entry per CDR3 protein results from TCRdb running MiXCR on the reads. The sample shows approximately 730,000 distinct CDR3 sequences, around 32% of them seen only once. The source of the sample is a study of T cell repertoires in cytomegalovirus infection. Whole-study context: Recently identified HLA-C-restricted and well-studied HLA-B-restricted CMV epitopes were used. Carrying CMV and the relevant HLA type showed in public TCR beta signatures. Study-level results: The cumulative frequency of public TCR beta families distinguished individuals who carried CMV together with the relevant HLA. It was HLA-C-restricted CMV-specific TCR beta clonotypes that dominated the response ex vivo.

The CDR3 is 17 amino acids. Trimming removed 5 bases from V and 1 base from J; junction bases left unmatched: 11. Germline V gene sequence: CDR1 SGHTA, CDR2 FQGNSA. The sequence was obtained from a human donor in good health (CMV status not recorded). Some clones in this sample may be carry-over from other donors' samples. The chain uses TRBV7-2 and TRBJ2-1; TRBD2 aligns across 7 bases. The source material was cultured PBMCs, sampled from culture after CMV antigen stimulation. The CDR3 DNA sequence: TGTGCCAGCAGCCGCGTGGCGGCTAGCGGATCCTACAATGAGCAGTTCTTC. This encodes CASSRVAASGSYNEQFF.